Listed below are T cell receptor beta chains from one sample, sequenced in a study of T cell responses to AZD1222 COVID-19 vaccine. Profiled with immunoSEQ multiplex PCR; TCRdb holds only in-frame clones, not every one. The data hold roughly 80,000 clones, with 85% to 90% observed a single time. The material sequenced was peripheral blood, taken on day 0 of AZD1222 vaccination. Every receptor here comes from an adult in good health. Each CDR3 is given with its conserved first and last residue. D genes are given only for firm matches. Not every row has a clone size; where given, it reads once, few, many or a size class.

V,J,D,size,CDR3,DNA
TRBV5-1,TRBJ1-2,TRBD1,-,CASSVPQGADGYTF,TGCGCCAGCAGCGTCCCTCAGGGGGCAGATGGCTACACCTTC
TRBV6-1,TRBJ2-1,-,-,CASSVWPYNEQFF,TGTGCCAGCAGTGTCTGGCCCTACAATGAGCAGTTCTTC
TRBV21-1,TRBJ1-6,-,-,CASSKGGRHGYNSPLHF,TGTGCCAGCAGCAAAGGGGGGCGCCACGGGTATAATTCACCCCTCCACTTT
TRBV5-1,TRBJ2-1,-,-,CASSLGWGSLNEQFF,TGCGCCAGCAGCTTGGGGTGGGGCAGCCTCAATGAGCAGTTCTTC
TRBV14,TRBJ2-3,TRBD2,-,CASSSSSGGKGNTQYF,TGTGCCAGCAGCTCCTCCAGCGGGGGGAAGGGAAATACGCAGTATTTT
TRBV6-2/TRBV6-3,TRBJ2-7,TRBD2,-,CASSYPGLAGLYEQYF,TGTGCCAGCAGTTATCCAGGACTAGCGGGACTGTACGAGCAGTACTTC
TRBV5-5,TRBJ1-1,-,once,CASSLGPDTEAFF,TGTGCCAGCAGCCTAGGGCCAGACACTGAAGCTTTCTTT
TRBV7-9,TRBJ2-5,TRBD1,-,CASSTRGQGETQYF,TGTGCCAGCAGCACCCGAGGACAGGGGGAGACCCAGTACTTC
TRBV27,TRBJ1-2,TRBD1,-,CASSRDREAGYGYTF,TGTGCCAGCAGTCGGGACAGGGAGGCCGGGTATGGCTACACCTTC
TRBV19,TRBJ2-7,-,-,CASSRIGYEQYF,TGTGCCAGTAGCCGTATCGGATACGAGCAGTACTTC
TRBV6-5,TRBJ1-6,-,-,CASSYSVFNSPLHF,TGTGCCAGCAGTTACTCGGTCTTTAATTCACCCCTCCACTTT
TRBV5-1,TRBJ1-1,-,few,CASSLSRSGAEAFF,TGCGCCAGCAGCTTGTCCCGATCGGGCGCCGAAGCTTTCTTT
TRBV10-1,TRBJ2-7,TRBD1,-,CASRSPPGQRNYEQYF,TGCGCCAGCAGATCCCCTCCGGGACAGCGTAACTACGAGCAGTACTTC
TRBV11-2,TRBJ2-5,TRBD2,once,CASSFSGLAGGPWETQYF,TGTGCCAGCAGCTTCTCCGGACTAGCGGGGGGGCCTTGGGAGACCCAGTACTTC
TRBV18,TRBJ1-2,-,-,CASSPPLGRGYTF,TGTGCCAGCTCACCACCGTTGGGGCGTGGCTACACCTTC
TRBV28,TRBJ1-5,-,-,CASSLIRGNQPQHF,TGTGCCAGCAGTTTAATCAGGGGCAATCAGCCCCAGCATTTT
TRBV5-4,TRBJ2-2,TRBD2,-,CASSLTGTSGGELFF,TGTGCCAGCAGCTTAACCGGGACTAGCGGCGGGGAGCTGTTTTTT
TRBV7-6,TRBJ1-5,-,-,CASSPGAGVTQPQHF,TGTGCCAGCAGCCCAGGGGCAGGGGTCACTCAGCCCCAGCATTTT
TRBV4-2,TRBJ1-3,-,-,CASSQEPHSGNTIYF,TGTGCCAGCAGCCAAGAACCACACTCTGGAAACACCATATATTTT
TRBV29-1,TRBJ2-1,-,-,CSARQGQYNEQFF,TGCAGCGCCCGCCAGGGGCAGTACAATGAGCAGTTCTTC
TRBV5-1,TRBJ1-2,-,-,CASRSGQPPEGYTF,TGCGCCAGCAGAAGCGGACAGCCTCCCGAAGGCTACACCTTC
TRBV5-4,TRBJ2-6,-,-,CASSFTGANVLTF,TGTGCCAGCAGCTTCACTGGGGCCAACGTCCTGACTTTC
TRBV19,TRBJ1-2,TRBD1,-,CASKGQGDYGYTF,TGTGCCAGTAAGGGTCAGGGGGACTATGGCTACACCTTC
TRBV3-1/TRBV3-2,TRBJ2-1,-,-,CASSRTLYNEQFF,TGTGCCAGCAGCCGTACCCTTTACAATGAGCAGTTCTTC